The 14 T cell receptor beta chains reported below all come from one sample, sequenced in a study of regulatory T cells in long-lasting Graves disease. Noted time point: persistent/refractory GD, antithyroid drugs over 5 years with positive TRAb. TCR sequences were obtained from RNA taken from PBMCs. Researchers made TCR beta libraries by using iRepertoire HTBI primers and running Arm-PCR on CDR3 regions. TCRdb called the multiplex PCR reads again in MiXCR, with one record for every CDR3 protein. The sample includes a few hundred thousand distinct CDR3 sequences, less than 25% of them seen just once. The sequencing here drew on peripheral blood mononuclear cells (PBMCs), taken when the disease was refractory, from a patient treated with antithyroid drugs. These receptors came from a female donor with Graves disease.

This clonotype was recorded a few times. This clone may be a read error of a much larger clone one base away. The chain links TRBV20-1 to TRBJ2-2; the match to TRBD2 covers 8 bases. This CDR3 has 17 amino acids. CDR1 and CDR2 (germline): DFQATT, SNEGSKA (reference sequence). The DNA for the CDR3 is TGCAGTGCTAGAGATCGTAGTAGCGGGGTGAACACCGAGGAGCTGTTTTTT. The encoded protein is CSARDRSSGVNTEELFF.

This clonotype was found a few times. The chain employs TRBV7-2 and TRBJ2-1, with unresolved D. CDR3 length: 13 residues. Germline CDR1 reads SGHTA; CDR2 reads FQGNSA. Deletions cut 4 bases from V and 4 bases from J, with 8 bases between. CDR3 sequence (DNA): TGTGCCAGCAGCTCTTCAGTATACAATGAGCAGTTCTTC. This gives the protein CASSSSVYNEQFF. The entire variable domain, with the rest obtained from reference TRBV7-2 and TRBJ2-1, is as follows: GAGVSQSPSNKVTEKGKDVELRCDPISGHTALYWYRQSLGQGLEFLIYFQGNSAPDKSGLPSDRFSAERTGGSVSTLTIQRTQQEDSAVYLCASSSSVYNEQFFGPGTRLTVL.

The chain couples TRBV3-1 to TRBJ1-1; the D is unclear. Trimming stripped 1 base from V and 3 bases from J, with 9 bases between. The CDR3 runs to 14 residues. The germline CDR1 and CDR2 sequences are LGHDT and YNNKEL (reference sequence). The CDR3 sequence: CASSQGAWDTEAFF. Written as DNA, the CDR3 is TGTGCCAGCAGCCAAGGGGCGTGGGACACTGAAGCTTTCTTT.

CDR3 amino acids: CASSPPGGGSGANVLTF. CDR3 coding DNA: TGTGCCAGCTCTCCCCCAGGTGGGGGCTCTGGGGCCAACGTCCTGACTTTC. V is TRBV18 and J is TRBJ2-6; D tentatively reads TRBD1 or TRBD2 (5 bases each). With 6 bases removed from V and 0 bases from J, the gap between germline ends came to 15 bases. This CDR3 spans 17 amino acids. CDR1 and CDR2 (germline): KGHSH, LQKENI.

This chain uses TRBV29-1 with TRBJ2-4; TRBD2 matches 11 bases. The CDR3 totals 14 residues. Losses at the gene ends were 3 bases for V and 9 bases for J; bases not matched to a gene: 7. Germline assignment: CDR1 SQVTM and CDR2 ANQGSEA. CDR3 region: CSVEVAGGLSIQYF. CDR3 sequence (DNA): TGCAGCGTTGAGGTAGCGGGAGGGCTTAGCATTCAGTACTTC.

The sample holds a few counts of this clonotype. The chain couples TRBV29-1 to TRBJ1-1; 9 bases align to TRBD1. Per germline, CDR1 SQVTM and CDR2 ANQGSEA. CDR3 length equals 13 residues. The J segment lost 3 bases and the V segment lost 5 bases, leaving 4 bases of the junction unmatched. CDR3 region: CSVRQGGDTEAFF. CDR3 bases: TGCAGCGTTCGACAGGGGGGGGACACTGAAGCTTTCTTT.

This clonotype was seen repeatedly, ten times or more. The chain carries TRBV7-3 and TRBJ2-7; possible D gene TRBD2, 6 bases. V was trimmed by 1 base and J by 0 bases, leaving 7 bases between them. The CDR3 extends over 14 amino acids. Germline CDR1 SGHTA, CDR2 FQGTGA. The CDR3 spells CASSLMGGSYEQYF. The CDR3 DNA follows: TGTGCCAGCAGCTTAATGGGAGGCTCCTACGAGCAGTACTTC.

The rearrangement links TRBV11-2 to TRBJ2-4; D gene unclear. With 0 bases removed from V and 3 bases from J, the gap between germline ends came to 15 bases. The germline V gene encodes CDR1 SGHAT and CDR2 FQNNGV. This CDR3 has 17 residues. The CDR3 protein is CASSLDTRDFVKNIQYF. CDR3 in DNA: TGTGCCAGCAGCTTAGATACTCGCGATTTCGTCAAAAACATTCAGTACTTC.

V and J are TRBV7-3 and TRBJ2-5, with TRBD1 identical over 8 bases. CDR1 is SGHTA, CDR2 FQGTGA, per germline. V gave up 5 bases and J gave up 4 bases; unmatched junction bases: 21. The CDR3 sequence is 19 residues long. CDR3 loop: CASSPLMPRTGSLGETQYF. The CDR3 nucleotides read TGTGCCAGCAGCCCCCTGATGCCCCGGACAGGGAGTCTCGGAGAGACCCAGTACTTC.

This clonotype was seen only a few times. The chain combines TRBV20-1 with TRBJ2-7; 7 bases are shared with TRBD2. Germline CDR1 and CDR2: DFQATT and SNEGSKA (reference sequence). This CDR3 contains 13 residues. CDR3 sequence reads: CSLSRTRFGEQYF. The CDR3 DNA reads TGCAGCCTGTCGCGGACTAGGTTTGGCGAGCAGTACTTC.

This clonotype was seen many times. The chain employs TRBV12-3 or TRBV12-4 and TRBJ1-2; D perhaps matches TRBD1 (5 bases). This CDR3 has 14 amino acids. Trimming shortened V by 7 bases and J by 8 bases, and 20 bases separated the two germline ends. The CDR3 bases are TGTGCCAGCAAACCAACCGGGACCGGGTTGGGCTACACCTTC. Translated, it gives CASKPTGTGLGYTF.

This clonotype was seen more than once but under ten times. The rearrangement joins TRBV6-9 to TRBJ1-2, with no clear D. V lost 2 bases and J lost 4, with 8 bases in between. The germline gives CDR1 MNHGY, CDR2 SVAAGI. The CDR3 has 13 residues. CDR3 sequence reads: CASSYPYFYGYTF. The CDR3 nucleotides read TGTGCCAGCAGTTATCCTTACTTCTATGGCTACACCTTC.

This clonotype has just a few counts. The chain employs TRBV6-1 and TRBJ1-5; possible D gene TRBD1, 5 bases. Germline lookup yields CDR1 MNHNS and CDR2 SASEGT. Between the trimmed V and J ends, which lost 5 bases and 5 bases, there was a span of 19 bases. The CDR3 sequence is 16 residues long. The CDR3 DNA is TGTGCCAGCAGTCGTAAGACGACAGCCGCAGATCAGCCCCAGCATTTT. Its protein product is CASSRKTTAADQPQHF.

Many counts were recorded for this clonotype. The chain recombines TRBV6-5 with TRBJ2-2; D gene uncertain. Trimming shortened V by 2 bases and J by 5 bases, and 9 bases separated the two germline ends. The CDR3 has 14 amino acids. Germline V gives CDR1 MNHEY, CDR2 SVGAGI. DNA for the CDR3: TGTGCCAGCAGTTACCTTAAGTGGACCGGGGAGCTGTTTTTT. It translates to CASSYLKWTGELFF.